The 20 T cell receptor beta chains given below trace back to one sample, sequenced in a study of shared clonotypes between healthy human individuals. Data came from immunoSEQ multiplex PCR; TCRdb stores just in-frame clones and leaves some out. The sample consists of more than 2 million clones, 90% to 97% of them appearing once. The sample taken for sequencing was naive CD4+ T cells sorted from blood. Subset: CD45RA+ positively selected. The receptors originated from a man between 18 and 29 years old in good health.

This sequence joins TRBV6-6 and TRBJ2-3, with D perhaps TRBD2 (5 bases). CDR3 length equals 12 residues. Per the germline V gene, CDR1 is MNHNY and CDR2 is SVGAGI (reference sequence). Trimming pared 2 bases from V and 5 bases from J, leaving 5 bases between. CDR3 nucleotides: TGTGCCAGCAGTTACGGGAGAGATACGCAGTATTTT. Amino acid sequence: CASSYGRDTQYF.

The chain combines TRBV11-2 with TRBJ1-2; 11 nucleotides agree with TRBD1. V trimming: 1 base; J trimming: 6 bases; junction bases outside the gene matches: 10. CDR1 SGHAT and CDR2 FQNNGV come from the germline V gene. The CDR3 is 17 residues long. The CDR3 DNA is TGTGCCAGCAGCTTAGTTGGGGGACAGGGGGATACTGATGGCTACACCTTC. Protein sequence: CASSLVGGQGDTDGYTF.

The chain has TRBV5-1 and TRBJ1-2; D is perhaps TRBD1 (5 bases). CDR1 is SGHRS, CDR2 YFSETQ, per germline. This CDR3 is 15 amino acids long. V lost 0 bases to trimming and J lost 6 bases, with 15 bases between them. The CDR3 DNA reads TGCGCCAGCAGCTTGGAGGAGGGGCGCAAAGATGGCTACACCTTC. It is translated as CASSLEEGRKDGYTF.

This chain joins TRBV10-3 and TRBJ1-6; D might be TRBD1 (6 bases). V was pared by 5 bases and J by 0 bases, with 14 bases between. CDR3 length equals 17 residues. Germline V gene lookup returns CDR1 ENHRY and CDR2 SYGVKD. The CDR3 coding sequence is TGTGCCATCAGTTCCAGACAGGCCAACTCCTATAATTCACCCCTCCACTTT. This codes for CAISSRQANSYNSPLHF.

This clone came up once. The V call is TRBV28, the J call TRBJ1-1; tentative D call: TRBD1 (6 bases). CDR1 and CDR2 (germline): MDHEN, SYDVKM. Trimming cost V 6 bases and J 4 bases, with 21 bases left between them. The CDR3 extends over 16 amino acids. CDR3 sequence reads: CASSLSRPGARTEAFF. The CDR3, as DNA: TGTGCCAGCAGCCTCTCAAGGCCGGGGGCGCGCACTGAAGCTTTCTTT.

This chain connects TRBV4-1 to TRBJ2-5; D unresolved. This CDR3 has 15 residues. The germline gives CDR1 MGHRA, CDR2 YSYEKL. Trimming took 2 bases from V and 4 from J, leaving 14 bases between them. The CDR3 DNA sequence: TGCGCCAGCAGCCAAACAGCTTACCCCGGAGAGACCCAGTACTTC. This translates into CASSQTAYPGETQYF.

Details on this clone: An end of the junction differs from the germline gene, which may be a read error. This chain links TRBV29-1 with TRBJ1-4; no reliable D call. CDR3 length equals 13 residues. Germline V gives CDR1 SQVTM, CDR2 ANQGSEA. The DNA for the CDR3 is TGCAGCGTGCTGACGGCGCGTAATGAAAAATTGTTTTTT. Encoded protein: CSVLTARNEKLFF. The variable domain in full, with the rest retrieved from reference TRBV29-1 and TRBJ1-4, is SAVISQKPSRDICQRGTSLTIQCQVDSQVTMMFWYRQQPGQSLTLIATANQGSEATYESGFVIDKFPISRPNLTFSTLTVSNMSPEDSSIYLCSVLTARNEKLFFGSGTQLSVL.

This chain joins TRBV6-6 and TRBJ2-1, with a weak D call TRBD2 (7 bases). CDR3 length equals 13 residues. From germline, CDR1 is MNHNY and CDR2 SVGAGI (reference sequence). Between the trimmed V and J ends, which lost 10 bases and 5 bases, there was a span of 15 bases. CDR3: CAIQRGGDNEQFF. The CDR3 nucleotides read TGTGCCATCCAGAGGGGGGGGGACAATGAGCAGTTCTTC.

In DNA, the CDR3 is TGTGCCAGCAGTGAACAGGGATCGATCCTTAACTATGGCTACACCTTC. Amino acid sequence: CASSEQGSILNYGYTF. The chain has TRBV6-1 and TRBJ1-2, with D perhaps matching TRBD1 (5 bases). Germline CDR1 is MNHNS and CDR2 is SASEGT. This CDR3 is built from 16 residues. Trimming pared 2 bases from V and 1 base from J, leaving 14 bases between.

The genes are TRBV6-5 and TRBJ1-2, with 11 bases matching TRBD1. V lost 5 bases to trimming and J lost 8 bases; unmatched junction nucleotides: 10. Germline CDR1 and CDR2: MNHEY and SVGAGI. There are 15 residues in the CDR3. In nucleotides, the CDR3 is TGTGCCAGCAGTCAGCCAGGGACAGGGGGTGCCGGCTACACCTTC. Its protein product is CASSQPGTGGAGYTF.

The CDR3 sequence is CASSLWGQGLDTIYF. The CDR3, as DNA: TGTGCCAGCAGTTTATGGGGACAGGGGTTGGACACCATATATTTT. This chain links TRBV28 with TRBJ1-3, with TRBD1 matching over 10 bases. Germline V gene lookup returns CDR1 MDHEN and CDR2 SYDVKM. J gave up 8 bases and V 0 bases, and 4 bases lay outside the gene matches. CDR3 length: 15 amino acids.

The chain couples TRBV12-1 to TRBJ2-5; whether TRBD1, the table's D call, matches the DNA was not checked. TRBV12-1 is noted as a pseudogene. The CDR3 has 15 residues. This CDR3 reads CASSSWTGRQETQYF. In DNA form, the CDR3 reads TGTGCCAGCAGCTCGTGGACAGGTAGACAAGAGACCCAGTACTTC.

The J gene is TRBJ2-7, the V gene TRBV11-2; D is uncertain. The germline CDR1 and CDR2 sequences are SGHAT and FQNNGV. The CDR3 length is 14 residues. With 5 bases removed from V and 3 bases from J, the gap between germline ends came to 14 bases. CDR3 amino acids: CASSHTRTVYEQYF. CDR3 nucleotide sequence: TGTGCCAGCAGCCACACACGGACGGTCTACGAGCAGTACTTC.

The chain recombines TRBV7-9 with TRBJ2-6; tentative D call: TRBD1 (6 bases). Looked up from germline, CDR1 is SEHNR and CDR2 is FQNEAQ (reference sequence). Trimming took 5 bases from V and 0 from J, leaving 14 bases between them. This CDR3 spans 17 amino acids. The CDR3 DNA reads as TGTGCCAGCAGCGATGGACAGCTCTACTCTGGGGCCAACGTCCTGACTTTC. Protein product: CASSDGQLYSGANVLTF.

The chain uses TRBV7-3 and TRBJ2-3; 7 bases are shared with TRBD2. The CDR3 length is 16 residues. V lost 1 base, J lost 2 bases, and 6 bases stayed unmatched. Germline V CDR1 and CDR2: SGHTA, FQGTGA. CDR3 DNA sequence: TGTGCCAGCAGCTTAAGAGCGGGGTTCGACACAGATACGCAGTATTTT. This sequence encodes CASSLRAGFDTDTQYF. Combining the CDR3 with reference TRBV7-3 and TRBJ2-3 gives the whole variable domain GAGVSQTPSNKVTEKGKYVELRCDPISGHTALYWYRQSLGQGPEFLIYFQGTGAADDSGLPNDRFFAVRPEGSVSTLKIQRTERGDSAVYLCASSLRAGFDTDTQYFGPGTRLTVL.

This chain joins TRBV5-8 and TRBJ2-3; TRBD2 matches 13 bases. Germline CDR1 and CDR2: SGHTS and YDEGEE. This CDR3 is built from 18 residues. The V segment lost 2 bases and the J segment 2 bases; nucleotides outside the gene matches: 8. CDR3 nucleotides: TGTGCCAGCAGCTTACCCATGACTAGCGGGGGGTACACAGATACGCAGTATTTT. Translated: CASSLPMTSGGYTDTQYF.

The rearrangement uses TRBV27 and TRBJ2-1, with D hard to call. V was trimmed by 2 bases and J by 7 bases, leaving 15 bases between them. In germline, CDR1 is MNHEY, CDR2 SMNVEV (reference sequence). The CDR3 contains 15 residues. In DNA form, the CDR3 reads TGTGCCAGCAGTTTAATGAGGCCCGGGTTAAATGAGCAGTTCTTC. As protein: CASSLMRPGLNEQFF.

Only a few counts were recorded for this clone. This sequence joins TRBV9 and TRBJ1-6, with 8 bases that match TRBD1. This CDR3 is built from 15 residues. Germline loops: CDR1 SGDLS, CDR2 YYNGEE. V gave up 4 bases and J gave up 10 bases; unmatched junction bases: 10. The CDR3 here is CASSPRDRGKSPLHF. DNA for the CDR3: TGTGCCAGCAGCCCCAGAGACAGGGGAAAATCACCCCTCCACTTT.

The chain uses TRBV15 and TRBJ2-7, with D perhaps TRBD1 or TRBD2 (6 bases each). Trimming shortened V by 11 bases and J by 0 bases, and 17 bases separated the two germline ends. Germline lookup yields CDR1 LNHNV and CDR2 YYDKDF (reference sequence). CDR3 length: 14 amino acids. The CDR3: CASSRGVGSYEQYF. CDR3 in DNA: TGTGCCTCCTCTAGGGGGGTCGGCTCCTACGAGCAGTACTTC.

This chain connects TRBV5-1 to TRBJ1-5; D is undetermined. Germline V lookup: CDR1 SGHRS, CDR2 YFSETQ. V was shortened by 3 bases and J by 0 bases, with 10 bases between the two germline ends. This CDR3 spans 15 amino acids. CDR3 sequence reads: CASSWEGNSNQPQHF. Here the CDR3 DNA reads TGCGCCAGCAGCTGGGAAGGGAATAGCAATCAGCCCCAGCATTTT.